This TCR beta chain was found in a study of T cell changes during pregnancy in multiple sclerosis. CDR3 size: 15 residues. TCRdb's copy holds only in-frame clones and misses some; the assay was immunoSEQ multiplex PCR. The repertoire holds fewer than 110,000 clones, with 80% to 95% as singletons. Material: peripheral blood, obtained in the third trimester of pregnancy. The V call is TRBV21-1, the J call TRBJ2-7; the table's TRBD1 call for D was not verified on the DNA. TRBV21-1 represents a pseudogene. The sequence came from a female donor in good health, enrolled as a control in a pregnancy study. The CDR3 is CASSKDRQGTYEQYF. DNA for the CDR3: TGTGCCAGCAGCAAAGACCGACAGGGAACGTACGAGCAGTACTTC.